This entry features one T cell receptor beta chain sequence. This receptor's antigen is unknown. No much larger clone is present one base from it, and per-base qualities are unavailable. In total, just over 650 healthy bone marrow donors made up the cohort. Cohort members were all nominally healthy when sampled, although unrecorded immune exposures were likely present. The donor tested CMV seronegative, placing the donor among the 350 to 400 seronegative members of the cohort. A peripheral blood sample was collected from each donor, and TCR beta sequencing was performed on peripheral blood mononuclear cells. The Qiagen DNeasy Blood Extraction Kit was used to extract genomic DNA from the blood cell samples. V was cut back by 6 bases and J by 4 bases, leaving a gap of 12 bases between them. CDR1 and CDR2, looked up from the germline V gene, are LGHNT and FRNRAP. The CDR3 spans 13 residues, from the cysteine through the phenylalanine. Only the CDR3 DNA is retained, 39 bases long and in frame from the first base.

This record comes from a study of cytomegalovirus exposure and HLA in healthy donors (dated by TCRdb to the late 2010s). Some background on the complete study: An earlier analysis of under 600 of the donors reported 250 to 300 Gb of sequence data and more than 90 million unique TCR beta sequences from about 200 million T cells. Every discovery cohort repertoire had been produced on one sequencing platform. In the later analysis, no new phenotypic data were used to find candidate immune exposures; instead, reliance was placed on TCR beta sequences and their occurrence across donors. Across 300 to 500 genotyped donors of the cohort, an average of roughly 200,000 unique TCR beta nucleotide sequences per donor were sequenced, and roughly a sixth of those sequences were non-productive. Using immunosequencing, the study profiled T cell repertoires from 500 to 800 subjects and related those repertoires to cytomegalovirus serostatus. A later analysis re-examined previously published TCR beta repertoires from about 670 donors and added high-resolution HLA genotyping to investigate patterns of TCR occurrence. Of the 350 to 450 genotyped donors, about 84% fell in the genetic ancestry cluster associated with self-reported Caucasian donors. A later genetic analysis used genome-wide SNP genotypes for about 60% of the 666 donors, treating that subset as a discovery cohort. The aim of the study was to test whether cataloging public T cell receptors could identify signatures of past pathogen exposure. A handful of DR-DQ haplotypes were handled as single units for association and clustering because linkage in the cohort was strong. An earlier analysis of roughly 580 of the donors used high-throughput TCR beta sequencing to judge whether each TCR beta V gene segment behaved as functional or pseudogenic. High-throughput TCR immunosequencing, statistical association of individual TCRs with disease status, and machine learning were combined to predict cytomegalovirus infection status. The number of donors typed differed by locus, with about 629-640 for A, B, C, DRB1 and DQB1, roughly 520 for DQA1, approximately 570 for DPA1, and 472 for DPB1. HLA typing included class I and class II loci at four-digit resolution. Roughly 310 gigabases of sequencing data and tens of millions of unique TCR sequences were included in an early release covering about 700 HLA-typed donors. Donor age, sex, ethnicity and CMV serostatus were compiled alongside the repertoire data. Along with the approximately 650-subject first cohort, a separate validation cohort of over a hundred different subjects was used.

Library preparation was by the immunoSEQ multiplex PCR assay. For the multiplex PCR, a mixture combining 60 forward primers for TCR Vbeta segments and 13 reverse primers for TCR Jbeta segments was used. Amplification of the CDR3 region of rearranged TCR beta genes was performed with a multiplex PCR assay on genomic DNA. Amplified TCR beta libraries were sequenced as 87-base-pair reads on the Illumina HiSeq System. Under the source paper's analysis protocol: In a later analysis, approximately 74 million unique TCR beta chains were counted across the 500 to 850 repertoires, and roughly 10 million of these chains were shared by at least two donors. A nearest-neighbor algorithm error-corrected the raw reads and collapsed the reads into unique sequences, merging closely related sequences to remove PCR and sequencing errors. To assign V, D and J gene segments, CDR3 sequences were aligned to IMGT reference sequences. For a sequence to be retained, a match of at least six nucleotides was required to both a V gene segment and a J gene segment. A rearrangement was called productive if the CDR3 had no stop codons and remained in frame with V and J, and every other rearrangement was called non-productive. CDR3 was defined by IMGT convention, running from the second conserved V-encoded cysteine to the conserved J-encoded phenylalanine. Sequences without an unambiguous match to a single V gene segment were excluded from the earlier analysis of approximately 560 of the donors. In an earlier analysis of about 590 of the donors, a V segment was called functional when productive rearrangements were above 56.7%, and segregating when the standard deviation between donors exceeded 5%. To diagnose cytomegalovirus status from the catalog of TCR beta chain sequences, a statistical classification framework was built. V and J gene assignment, in a later analysis, came from comparing TCR nucleotide sequences with IMGT/GENE-DB human TR gene sequences. In a later analysis, CDR3 sequences and most-parsimonious VDJ recombination scenarios were assigned using the TCRdist pipeline. A later analysis defined each TCR beta chain by its CDR3 amino acid sequence plus V-gene family, and excluded reads lacking a unique V-gene family. To address suspected cross-contamination and a sequencing artifact, a later analysis removed approximately 590 highly shared, low-generation-probability nucleotide sequences. A later analysis calculated a clonal expansion index for each public chain from normalized within-repertoire ranks of inferred template counts. In a later analysis, generation probabilities were computed using a VDJ recombination model fitted to out-of-frame rearrangements, and the results were checked against IGoR. A later analysis scored TCR-TCR, TCR-HLA and TCR-CMV co-occurrence with hypergeometric tests, applying a repertoire-size bias correction to TCR pairs. In a later analysis, false discovery rates were estimated by permuting HLA or CMV assignments 20 times. In a later analysis, co-occurring TCRs were grouped using DBSCAN, and TCRdist sequence similarity was added for clustering within HLA-allele-positive subsets. Repertoires with fewer than 30,000 or more than 120,000 public chains were left out of co-occurrence clustering, as were five repertoires with anomalous nucleotide sharing. What TCRdb holds here is the immuneACCESS table cut down to in-frame rearrangements. Part of the clones is not present; checked against another copy, under half of the missing clones reflect an unresolved V gene, and the others are unexplained. V and J calls and clone size are as listed in that table; D and trimming were resolved from the DNA. This sample is represented by about 140,000 clones; approximately 70% of them were singletons. Jointly, the top ten make up 6.5% of the sample.

Study-level results and caveats: The presence/absence analyses assumed that sequencing depth was roughly uniform across donors, and that assumption may not be true. Most TCR sequences were seen in very few donors, while some public TCRs were found in many individuals. A later analysis found that most CMV-associated TCR beta chains appeared HLA-restricted, with HLA associations seemingly driven largely by CMV exposure. In a later analysis, several top co-occurrence clusters were reported to appear linked to parvovirus B19, influenza, CMV and Epstein-Barr virus. A few of the identified cytomegalovirus-associated TCR beta chains were confirmed in vitro to be specific for cytomegalovirus antigens. A further reported finding was that TCR beta sequences accurately predicted the HLA-A and HLA-B alleles for most subjects in the first cohort. Compared with the roughly 600-donor mean, donors in an Asian-associated ancestry cluster had fewer N-insertions in productive TCRs, according to a later genetic analysis. The study gave a list of about 160 TCR beta chains associated with cytomegalovirus. For the cohort, immune exposure information was limited to CMV serostatus. Because HLA typing was unavailable for some donors at each locus, only the typed subset was used in association tests. According to a later analysis, TCR association rates differed among HLA loci, with DRB1 alleles showing the most associated TCRs and HLA-C alleles showing the fewest. A cluster of highly shared sequence variants was judged likely to be a technical artifact of the sequencing pipeline. Assigning TCR associations to individual alleles was difficult when HLA alleles, especially DR and DQ, strongly co-occurred. Fewer than 20 rarely observed V segments, including chromosome 9 orphons, were excluded from the earlier analysis of almost 600 of the donors because counts were too low. At a false discovery rate of 0.05, a later analysis linked some 17,000 TCR beta sequences to specific HLA alleles. Linkage disequilibrium might explain the correlated functional status among segregating V segments, but an unknown experimental factor could not be excluded. In a later analysis, HLA-associated TCR beta chains were found to be more clonally expanded and to have lower generation probabilities than equally common non-associated chains. Cytomegalovirus status was reported to be diagnosed by the classifier with high specificity and sensitivity in both the original and validation cohorts. According to the authors, the approach could potentially be generalized to other disease states and immunological phenotypes. In an earlier analysis of 500 to 650 of the donors, most TCR beta V segments appeared in productive rearrangements about 87% or about 30% of the time, broadly matching IMGT annotations. Some IMGT-functional V segments, including TRBV6-2 and TRBV6-3, could not be told apart with the 87-base-pair reads, so those segments were excluded. V-gene and J-gene trimming of TCR beta chains was associated with a missense DCLRE1C variant in a later genetic analysis, and the association was replicated in an independent cohort. In this cohort, only TCR beta chains were sequenced, and detectable features were limited by the absence of alpha or paired-chain data.

The sequence derives from a woman in her fifties or sixties in good health and CMV-seronegative. The rearrangement combines TRBV12-5 with TRBJ1-2; the D segment could be TRBD1, given 6 matching bases. The specimen sequenced was PBMCs. DNA sequence: TGTGCTAGTGGACAGGGAGTTTCCTATGGCTACACCTTC. This encodes CASGQGVSYGYTF. The variable domain in full, with residues beyond the CDR3 obtained from the reference TRBV12-5 and TRBJ1-2 genes, is DARVTQTPRHKVTEMGQEVTMRCQPILGHNTVFWYRQTMMQGLELLAYFRNRAPLDDSGMPKDRFSAEMPDATLATLKIQPSEPRDSAVYFCASGQGVSYGYTFGSGTRLTVV.